This passage covers 13 T cell receptor beta chains from one sample sequenced in a study of T cell responses to AZD1222 COVID-19 vaccine. Profiled with immunoSEQ multiplex PCR; TCRdb holds only in-frame clones, not every one. Of under 200,000 clones listed, approximately 91% are singletons. The specimen was peripheral blood, collected on day 0 of AZD1222 vaccination. The receptors shown here come from an adult in good health.

This sequence joins TRBV24-1 and TRBJ2-5, with 7 bases identical to TRBD1. The length of the CDR3 is 15 residues. J was trimmed by 4 bases and V by 2 bases; bases with no gene match: 6. CDR1 KGHDR and CDR2 SFDVKD come from the germline V gene. The CDR3 coding sequence is TGTGCCACCAGTGATTCAACAGGGGCAGGAGAGACCCAGTACTTC. Translation: CATSDSTGAGETQYF.

V usage is TRBV6-2 or TRBV6-3 and J usage is TRBJ1-4, with 7 bases that match TRBD1. The CDR3 sequence is 15 residues long. Germline assignment: CDR1 MNHEY and CDR2 SVGEGT. The ends lost 5 bases at V and 8 bases at J; junction bases unmatched: 11. DNA for the CDR3: TGTGCCAGCAGTGATGGACAGGACGGTCGGGAAAAACTGTTTTTT. It translates to CASSDGQDGREKLFF.

V is TRBV3-1 (or the pseudogene TRBV3-2) and J is TRBJ2-5, with 7 bases fitting TRBD1. Germline CDR1 LGHDT, CDR2 YNNKEL (reference sequence). The junction had 8 bases not matched to a gene; V was cut back by 4 bases and J by 0 bases. This CDR3 spans 16 amino acids. The CDR3 spells CASSREPTGYQETQYF. CDR3 DNA sequence: TGTGCCAGCAGCCGAGAACCGACAGGGTACCAAGAGACCCAGTACTTC.

The CDR3 loop is CASSFALGGISDYEQYF. CDR3 in DNA: TGTGCCAGCAGCTTCGCCTTGGGGGGTATTTCGGATTACGAGCAGTACTTC. The rearrangement uses TRBV7-9 and TRBJ2-7; D perhaps matches TRBD2 (6 bases). Trimming left V 3 bases short and J 4 bases short, with 22 bases between. Germline V gives CDR1 SEHNR, CDR2 FQNEAQ (reference sequence). The CDR3 consists of 17 residues.

The V gene is TRBV5-8, the J gene TRBJ1-1; D gene unclear. The CDR3 length is 11 residues. The V end lost 5 bases, the J end lost 7 bases, and 9 bases lay between the germline ends. Looked up from germline, CDR1 is SGHTS and CDR2 is YDEGEE. The CDR3 loop reads CASRWTREAFF. The CDR3 coding sequence is TGTGCCAGCAGGTGGACTCGTGAAGCTTTCTTT.

This chain connects TRBV4-2 to TRBJ1-3; a weak D match, TRBD1 (6 bases). The V gene's germline CDR1 is LGHNA and CDR2 YNFKEQ. This CDR3 has 16 amino acids. The V and J ends lost 4 bases and 6 bases respectively, with 19 bases between them. CDR3 in amino acids: CASSPRWGAVENTIYF. CDR3 nucleotide sequence: TGTGCCAGCAGCCCCCGGTGGGGGGCAGTTGAAAACACCATATATTTT.

The chain uses TRBV20-1 and TRBJ2-5, with no clear D. Trimming took off 0 bases at V and 5 bases at J, with 4 bases between the two ends. CDR3 length: 11 amino acids. From germline, CDR1 is DFQATT and CDR2 SNEGSKA (reference sequence). In DNA, the CDR3 is TGCAGTGCTAGAGATTTTGAGACCCAGTACTTC. It translates to CSARDFETQYF.

The chain couples TRBV5-1 to TRBJ1-2; TRBD1 might be the D (6 bases). Germline CDR1 reads SGHRS; CDR2 reads YFSETQ. V was pared by 0 bases and J by 4 bases, with 13 bases between. The CDR3 is made up of 15 amino acids. CDR3 sequence reads: CASSLEGVPLYGYTF. The CDR3 region has the DNA TGCGCCAGCAGCTTGGAGGGGGTCCCACTCTATGGCTACACCTTC.

The chain couples TRBV2 to TRBJ2-5, with 8 bases matching TRBD2. The CDR3 loop spans 15 amino acids. Germline V CDR1 and CDR2: SNHLY, FYNNEI. The V gene end was trimmed by 4 bases and the J gene end by 4 bases; junction bases not matched to a gene: 8. The CDR3 spells CASSAPGGAAETQYF. CDR3 DNA: TGTGCCAGCAGTGCCCCGGGGGGGGCGGCAGAGACCCAGTACTTC.

This chain joins TRBV11-2 and TRBJ2-7; TRBD1 agrees at 11 bases. Germline assignment: CDR1 SGHAT and CDR2 FQNNGV. V lost 6 bases to trimming and J lost 7 bases; unmatched junction nucleotides: 5. This CDR3 has 13 amino acids. CDR3 region: CASRKGTGGEQYF. The CDR3 nucleotides are TGTGCCAGCAGAAAAGGGACAGGGGGTGAGCAGTACTTC.

This clone appeared once. The rearrangement uses TRBV21-1 and TRBJ1-6. TRBV21-1 represents a pseudogene. The CDR3 spans 16 residues. CDR3 protein: CASSKPPLPYNSPLHF. CDR3 coding DNA: TGTGCCAGCAGCAAACCCCCCCTTCCCTATAATTCACCCCTCCACTTT.

This chain links TRBV10-3 with TRBJ1-5; TRBD1 might be the D (5 bases). V was clipped by 5 bases and J by 5 bases, with 16 bases between them. CDR3 length: 15 amino acids. Germline CDR1 ENHRY, CDR2 SYGVKD. CDR3 residues: CAISPGPNAHQPQHF. The CDR3, as DNA: TGTGCCATCAGTCCGGGACCCAACGCTCATCAGCCCCAGCATTTT.

The chain employs TRBV6-5 and TRBJ1-1; 8 positions match TRBD1. Germline V CDR1 and CDR2: MNHEY, SVGAGI. The CDR3 runs to 14 residues. After removal of 7 bases from V and 0 bases from J, the junction contained 4 bases not matched to a gene. The CDR3: CASTRQGLNTEAFF. CDR3 sequence (DNA): TGTGCCAGCACCCGACAGGGGCTGAACACTGAAGCTTTCTTT.